What follows is one TCR beta chain and its context. What it binds is unknown. The data belong to a study of beta chain features in type 1 diabetes. The study's findings and limits: Cells with high TCR expression could be over-represented when cDNA is sequenced. Type 1 diabetes patients had moderately but significantly shorter TCRB CDR3s in all four CD4+ subsets.

Sequencing targeted expressed TCRB transcripts, as all isolated RNA had been reverse transcribed. Sequencing was performed with immunoSEQ multiplex PCR; in TCRdb, only in-frame clones are kept and a portion is missing. The table includes 130,000 to 150,000 clones, 40% to 55% detected once. The CDR3 sequence is 16 residues long. The germline CDR1 and CDR2 sequences are SGHRS and YFSETQ. The J segment lost 2 bases and the V segment lost 1 base, leaving 6 bases of the junction unmatched. Sequencing used Tregs from blood. The chain joins TRBV5-1 to TRBJ2-7, with 10 bases fitting TRBD1. The receptor comes from a man younger than 35 in good health. CDR3 bases: TGCGCCAGCAGCTTGAACCCGGGACAGGGGCCCTACGAGCAGTACTTC. The encoded protein is CASSLNPGQGPYEQYF. The variable domain in full, with the rest retrieved from reference TRBV5-1 and TRBJ2-7, is KAGVTQTPRYLIKTRGQQVTLSCSPISGHRSVSWYQQTPGQGLQFLFEYFSETQRNKGNFPGRFSGRQFSNSRSEMNVSTLELGDSALYLCASSLNPGQGPYEQYFGPGTRLTVT.